The clone carrying this T cell receptor beta chain was counted ten times or more. The antigen is unknown. This sample stems from a study of response to subunit inactivated influenza vaccine. After removal of 5 bases from V and 5 bases from J, the junction contained 6 bases not matched to a gene. This CDR3 is 16 amino acids long. TCRdb fed the RT-PCR reads into MiXCR, producing one record per CDR3 protein. The sample yields fewer than 700,000 distinct CDR3 sequences, approximately 13% seen once. Overall study findings and caveats: Seasonal influenza vaccination, on each occasion, was suggested by the authors to recruit few new T cells.

This sample comprised PBMCs from blood, obtained around seven weeks after vaccination. The receptor was derived from a man aged 50 or older who received an inactivated influenza vaccine. The chain carries TRBV12-3 or TRBV12-4 and TRBJ2-3; 14 nucleotides agree with TRBD2. Written as DNA, the CDR3 is TGTGCCAGCAGTCCCTGGACTAGCGGGAGGAAAGATACGCAGTATTTT. This gives the protein CASSPWTSGRKDTQYF.